Sequencing of this TCR beta chain was carried out in a study of blood T cells in healthy people across ages. Per germline, CDR1 SGDLS and CDR2 YYNGEE. The CDR3 sequence is 16 residues long. Unmatched junction bases numbered 10, after V lost 3 bases and J lost 7 bases. Donors were systemically healthy Caucasian individuals from Russia aged roughly 6 to 95 years. Total RNA, at least 5 micrograms per sample, came from PBMCs. A second PCR of 7 to 11 cycles used a sample-barcoded 5' primer and a J-beta primer mix. TCRdb reprocessed the 5' RACE reads with MiXCR, giving one entry per CDR3 protein. The table records roughly 720,000 distinct CDR3 sequences, less than 70% of them present only once. This clonotype was counted between two and nine times.

The chain is built from TRBV9 and TRBJ2-7; 13 bases are shared with TRBD2. The specimen sequenced was blood. The clonotype originates from a man older than 75 in good health. Here the CDR3 reads CASSAWTSGRGGEQYF. CDR3 bases: TGTGCCAGCAGCGCCTGGACTAGCGGGAGAGGAGGTGAGCAGTACTTC.